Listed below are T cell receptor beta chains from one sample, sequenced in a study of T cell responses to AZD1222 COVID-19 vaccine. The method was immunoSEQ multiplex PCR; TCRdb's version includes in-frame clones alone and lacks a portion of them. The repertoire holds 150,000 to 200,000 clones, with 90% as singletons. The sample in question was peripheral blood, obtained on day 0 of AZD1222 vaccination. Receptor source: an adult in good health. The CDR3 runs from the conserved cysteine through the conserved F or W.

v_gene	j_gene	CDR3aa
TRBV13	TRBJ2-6	CASSLGGSSSGANVLTF
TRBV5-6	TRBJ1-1	CASSLWGQGWTEAFF
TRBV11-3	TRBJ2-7	CASSLGGHPEQYF
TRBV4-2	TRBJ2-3	CASSQSPISGVSTDTQYF
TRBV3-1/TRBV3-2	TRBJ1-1	CASGRTADTEAFF
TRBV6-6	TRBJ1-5	CASRGTANQPQHF
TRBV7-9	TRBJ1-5	CASTGAGYRGHNQPQHF
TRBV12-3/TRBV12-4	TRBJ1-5	CASTLQGNQPQHF
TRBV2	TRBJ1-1	CASTGTGKLEAFF
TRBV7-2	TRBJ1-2	CASSLGLQGYYGYTF
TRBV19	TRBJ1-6	CASSIDLLAARNSPLHF
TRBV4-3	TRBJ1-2	CASSQDARADGYTF
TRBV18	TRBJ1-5	CASSPIGQAKDQPQHF
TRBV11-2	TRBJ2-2	CASTPGGAYTGELFF
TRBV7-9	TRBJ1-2	CASSPAVRRDYGYTF
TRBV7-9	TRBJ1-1	CASSFAGSEAFF
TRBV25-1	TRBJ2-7	CASSEFGDQGGAHEQYF
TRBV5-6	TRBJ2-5	CASSNENRLAQYF
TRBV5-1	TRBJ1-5	CASSLSEFNQPQHF
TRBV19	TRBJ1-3	CATSTGDSGNTIYF
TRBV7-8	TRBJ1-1	CASSFLGREAFF
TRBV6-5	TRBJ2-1	CASSSPDSSEQFF
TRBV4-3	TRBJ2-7	CASSQDYLVGSSYEQYF
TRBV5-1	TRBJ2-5	CASSLEGHPQETQYF
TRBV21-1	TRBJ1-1	CASSKPRESLNTEAFF
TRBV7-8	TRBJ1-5	CASIEEPQHF
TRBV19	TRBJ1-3	CASSISQASGNTIYF
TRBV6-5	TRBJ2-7	CASSRDRGHEQYF
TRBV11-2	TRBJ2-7	CASSSSGVSSYEQYF
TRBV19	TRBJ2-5	CASSIGWGVQETQYF
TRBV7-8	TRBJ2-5	CASSPTLRDTYRGTQYF
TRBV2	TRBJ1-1	CARQGTMNTEAFF
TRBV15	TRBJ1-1	CATSSDGKLNTEAFF
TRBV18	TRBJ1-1	CASSPGQGTEAFF
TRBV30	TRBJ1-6	CAWKPRGSSPLHF
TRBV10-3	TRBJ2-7	CAILMGSEQYF
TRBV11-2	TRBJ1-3	CASSLMRPGSGNTIYF
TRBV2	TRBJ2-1	CASRGFDLRGYNEQFF
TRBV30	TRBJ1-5	CAWSTLQGARHNQPQHF
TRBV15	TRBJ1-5	CATSRVGGNQPQHF
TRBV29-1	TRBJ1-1	CSVEDTEGTEAFF
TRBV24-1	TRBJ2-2	CATSDLRQGDTGELFF
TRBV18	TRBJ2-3	CASFPGLASDTQYF
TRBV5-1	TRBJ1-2	CASSLTDEGYTF
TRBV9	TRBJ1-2	CASSVGQNYGYTF